This entry features one TCR beta chain sequence. Its antigen is undetermined. The data are from a study of shared clonotypes between healthy human individuals. Findings of the study overall: A reduction in generation probabilities was seen for non-shared clonotypes relative to those shared by all four donors.

Participating donors were healthy, HIV-negative adults free of recent acute infections or vaccinations. CD45RA+ naive and CD45RA-negative memory subsets were separated from CD4+ cells. The germline V gene has CDR1 MNHNY and CDR2 SVGAGI (reference sequence). CDR3 length: 16 residues. With 5 bases clipped from V and 15 bases from J, the junction kept 20 bases outside the gene matches. Deep was the level at which the assay was run. The table came from immunoSEQ multiplex PCR; TCRdb's copy has only in-frame clones and leaves some out. The data show 2,500,000 or so clones, roughly 90% seen once. Sequenced sample: naive CD4+ T cells from PBMCs. Described subset: CD45RA+ positively selected. The sequence was collected from a man aged 18 to 30 in good health. Some clones in this sample may be carry-over from other donors' samples. The V call is TRBV6-6, the J call TRBJ2-1, with 9 bases fitting TRBD2. Here the CDR3 reads CASSGREASGNRGLFF. The CDR3 DNA is TGTGCCAGCAGTGGGCGAGAGGCTAGCGGGAACCGGGGGCTGTTCTTC.